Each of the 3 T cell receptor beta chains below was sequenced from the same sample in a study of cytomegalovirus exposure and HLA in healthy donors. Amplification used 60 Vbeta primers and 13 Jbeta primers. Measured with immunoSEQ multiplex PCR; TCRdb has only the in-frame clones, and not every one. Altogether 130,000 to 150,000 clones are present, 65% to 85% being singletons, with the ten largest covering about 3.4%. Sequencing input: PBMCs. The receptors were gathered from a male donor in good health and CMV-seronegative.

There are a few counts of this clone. The CDR3 reads CASSIVWTGTRTDTQYF. The CDR3 bases are TGTGCCAGTAGTATAGTCTGGACAGGGACAAGAACAGATACGCAGTATTTT. This rearrangement joins TRBV19 to TRBJ2-3, with 8 bases that match TRBD1. The CDR3 has 17 residues. Germline V gives CDR1 LNHDA, CDR2 SQIVND (reference sequence). With V trimmed by 1 base and J by 3 bases, 9 bases remained unmatched.

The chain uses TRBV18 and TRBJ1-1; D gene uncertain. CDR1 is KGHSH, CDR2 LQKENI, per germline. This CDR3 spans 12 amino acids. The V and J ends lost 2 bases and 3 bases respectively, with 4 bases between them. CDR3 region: CASSPGDTEAFF. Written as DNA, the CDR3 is TGTGCCAGCTCACCAGGAGACACTGAAGCTTTCTTT.

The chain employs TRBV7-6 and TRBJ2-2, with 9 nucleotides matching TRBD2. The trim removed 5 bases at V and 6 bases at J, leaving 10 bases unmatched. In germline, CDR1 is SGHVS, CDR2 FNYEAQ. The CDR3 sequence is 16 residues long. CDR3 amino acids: CASSPWTSEVSGELFF. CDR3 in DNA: TGTGCCAGCAGCCCCTGGACTAGCGAGGTATCCGGGGAGCTGTTTTTT.